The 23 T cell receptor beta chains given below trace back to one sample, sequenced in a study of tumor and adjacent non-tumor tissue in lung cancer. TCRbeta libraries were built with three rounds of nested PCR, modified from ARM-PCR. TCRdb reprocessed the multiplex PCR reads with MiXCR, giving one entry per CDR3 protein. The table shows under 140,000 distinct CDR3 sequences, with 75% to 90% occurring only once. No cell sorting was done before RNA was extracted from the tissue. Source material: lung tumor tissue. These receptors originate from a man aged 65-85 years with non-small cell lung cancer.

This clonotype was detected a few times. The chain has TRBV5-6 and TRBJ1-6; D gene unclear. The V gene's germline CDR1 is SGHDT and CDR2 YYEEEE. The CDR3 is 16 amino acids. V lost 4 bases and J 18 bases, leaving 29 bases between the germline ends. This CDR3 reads CASSSLGGSENSSPHF. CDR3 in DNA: TGTGCCAGCAGCAGCCTAGGAGGCTCGGAAAATTCATCCCCCCACTTT.

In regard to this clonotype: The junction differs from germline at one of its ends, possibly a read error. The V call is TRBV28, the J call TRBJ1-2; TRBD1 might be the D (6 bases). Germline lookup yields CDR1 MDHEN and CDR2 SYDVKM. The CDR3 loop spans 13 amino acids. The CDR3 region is CVSRGGARYGYTF. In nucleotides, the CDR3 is TGTGTCAGTAGGGGGGGCGCGAGGTATGGCTACACATTC.

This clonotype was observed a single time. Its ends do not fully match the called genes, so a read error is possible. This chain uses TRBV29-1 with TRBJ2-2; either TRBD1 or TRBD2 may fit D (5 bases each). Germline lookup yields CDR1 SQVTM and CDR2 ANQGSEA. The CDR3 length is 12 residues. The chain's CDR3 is CSVGGNTGEPFF. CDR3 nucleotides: TGCAGCGTTGGGGGGAACACCGGGGAGCCGTTCTTT.

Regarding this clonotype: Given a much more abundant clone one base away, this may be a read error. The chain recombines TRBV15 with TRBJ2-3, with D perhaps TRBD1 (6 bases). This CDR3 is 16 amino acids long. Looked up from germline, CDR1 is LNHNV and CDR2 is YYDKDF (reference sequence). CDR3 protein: CATSRGDSGVPDSQYF. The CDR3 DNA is TGTGCCACCAGCAGAGGCGATTCAGGGGTCCCAGATTCGCAGTATTTT.

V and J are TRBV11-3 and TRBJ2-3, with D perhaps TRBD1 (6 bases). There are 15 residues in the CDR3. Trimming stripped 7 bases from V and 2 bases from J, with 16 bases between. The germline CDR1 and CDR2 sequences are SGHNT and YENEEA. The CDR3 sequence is CASIPTQGVTDTQYF. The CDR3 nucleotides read TGTGCCAGCATCCCAACACAGGGAGTCACAGATACGCAGTATTTT. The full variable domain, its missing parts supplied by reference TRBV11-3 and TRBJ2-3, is EAGVVQSPRYKIIEKKQPVAFWCNPISGHNTLYWYLQNLGQGPELLIRYENEEAVDDSQLPKDRFSAERLKGVDSTLKIQPAELGDSAVYLCASIPTQGVTDTQYFGPGTRLTVL.

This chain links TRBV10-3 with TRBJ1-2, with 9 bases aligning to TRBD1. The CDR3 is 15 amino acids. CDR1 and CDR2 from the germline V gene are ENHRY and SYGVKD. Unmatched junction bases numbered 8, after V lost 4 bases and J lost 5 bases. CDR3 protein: CAISGRDRDEYGYTF. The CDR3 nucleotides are TGTGCCATCAGTGGCCGGGACAGGGACGAATATGGCTACACCTTC.

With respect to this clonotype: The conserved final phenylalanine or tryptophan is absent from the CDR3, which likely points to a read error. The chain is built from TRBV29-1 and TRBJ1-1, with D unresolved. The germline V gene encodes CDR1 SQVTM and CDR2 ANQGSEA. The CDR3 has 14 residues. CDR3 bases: TGCAGCGTTGAGGTTGGAGGCATGAACACTAAAGCTTTCTCT. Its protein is CSVEVGGMNTKAFS.

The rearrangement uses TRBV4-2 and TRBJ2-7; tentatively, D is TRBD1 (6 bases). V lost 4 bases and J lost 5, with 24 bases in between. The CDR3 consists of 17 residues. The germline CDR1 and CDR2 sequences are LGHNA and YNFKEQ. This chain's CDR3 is CASSPPIVGGVGHEQYF. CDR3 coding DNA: TGTGCCAGCAGCCCACCTATCGTAGGGGGAGTCGGCCACGAGCAGTACTTC.

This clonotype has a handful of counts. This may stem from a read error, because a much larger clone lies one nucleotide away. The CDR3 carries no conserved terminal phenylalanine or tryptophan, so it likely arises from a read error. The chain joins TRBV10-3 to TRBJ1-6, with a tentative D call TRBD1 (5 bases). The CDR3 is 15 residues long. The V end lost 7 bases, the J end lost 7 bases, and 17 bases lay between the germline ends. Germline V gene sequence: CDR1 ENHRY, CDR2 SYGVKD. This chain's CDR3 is CAINGDGPGNSPLHS. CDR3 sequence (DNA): TGTGCCATCAATGGGGACGGTCCGGGCAATTCACCCCTCCACTCT.

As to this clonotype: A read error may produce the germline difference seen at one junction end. The CDR3 protein is CASSLIVYNSPLHF. The CDR3 region has the DNA TGTGCTAGCAGTCTGATAGTCTATAATTCACCCCTCCACTTT. V is TRBV12-3 or TRBV12-4 and J is TRBJ1-6; no clear D gene. This CDR3 comprises 14 residues.

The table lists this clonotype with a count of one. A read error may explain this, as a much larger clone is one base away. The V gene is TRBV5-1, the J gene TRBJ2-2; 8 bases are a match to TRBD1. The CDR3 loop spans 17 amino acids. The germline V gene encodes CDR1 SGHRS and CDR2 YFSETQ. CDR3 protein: CANSLGQGARNTGELFF. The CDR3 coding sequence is TGCGCCAACAGCTTGGGCCAGGGGGCGCGGAACACCGGGGAGCTGTTTTTT. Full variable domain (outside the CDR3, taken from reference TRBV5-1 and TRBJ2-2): KAGVTQTPRYLIKTRGQQVTLSCSPISGHRSVSWYQQTPGQGLQFLFEYFSETQRNKGNFPGRFSGRQFSNSRSEMNVSTLELGDSALYLCANSLGQGARNTGELFFGEGSRLTVL.

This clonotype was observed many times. The CDR3 here is CASSLAGTVNQPQHF. The CDR3 DNA sequence: TGTGCCAGCAGCTTGGCCGGGACAGTAAATCAGCCCCAGCATTTT. This chain connects TRBV5-5 to TRBJ1-5, with TRBD1 identical over 7 bases. The germline V gene encodes CDR1 SGHKS and CDR2 YYEKEE (reference sequence). Losses at the gene ends were 0 bases for V and 4 bases for J; bases not matched to a gene: 4. There are 15 residues in the CDR3.

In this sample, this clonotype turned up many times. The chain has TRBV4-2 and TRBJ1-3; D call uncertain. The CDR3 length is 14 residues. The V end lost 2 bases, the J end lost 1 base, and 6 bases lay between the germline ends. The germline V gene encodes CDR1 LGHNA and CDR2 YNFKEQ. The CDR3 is CASSQPVSGNTIYF. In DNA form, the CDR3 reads TGTGCCAGCAGCCAACCAGTTTCTGGAAACACCATATATTTT.

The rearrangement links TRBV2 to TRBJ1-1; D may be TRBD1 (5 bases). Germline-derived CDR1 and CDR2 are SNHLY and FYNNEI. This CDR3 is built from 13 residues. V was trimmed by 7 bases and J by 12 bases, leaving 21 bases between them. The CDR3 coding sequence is TGTGCCAGCACTGGCGGAGTGGGGGGGGAAACTTTCTTT. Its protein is CASTGGVGGETFF.

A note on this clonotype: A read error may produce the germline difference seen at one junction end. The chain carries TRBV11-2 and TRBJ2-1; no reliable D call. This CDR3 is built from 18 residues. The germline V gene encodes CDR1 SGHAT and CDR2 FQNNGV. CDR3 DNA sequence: TGTGCCAGCAGCTTACATGTGCGAGACTTGACCTCCTACAGTGAGCAGTTCTTC. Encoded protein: CASSLHVRDLTSYSEQFF.

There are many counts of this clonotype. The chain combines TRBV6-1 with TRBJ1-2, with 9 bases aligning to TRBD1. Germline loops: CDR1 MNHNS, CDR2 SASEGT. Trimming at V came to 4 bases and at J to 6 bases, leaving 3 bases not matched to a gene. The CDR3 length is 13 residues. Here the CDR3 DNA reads TGTGCCAGCAGTGGCGGACAGGGGCATGGCTACACCTTC. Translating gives CASSGGQGHGYTF.

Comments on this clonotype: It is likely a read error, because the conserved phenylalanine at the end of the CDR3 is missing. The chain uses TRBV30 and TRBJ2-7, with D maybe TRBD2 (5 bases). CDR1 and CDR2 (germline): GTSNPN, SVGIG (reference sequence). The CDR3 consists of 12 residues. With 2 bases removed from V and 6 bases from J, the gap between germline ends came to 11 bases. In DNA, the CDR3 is TGTGCCTGGAGTAGTGAGGGAACCGAGCAGTACTTA. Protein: CAWSSEGTEQYL.

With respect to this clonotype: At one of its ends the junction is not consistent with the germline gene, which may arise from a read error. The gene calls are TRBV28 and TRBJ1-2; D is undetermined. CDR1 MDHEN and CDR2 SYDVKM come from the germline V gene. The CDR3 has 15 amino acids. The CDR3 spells CASRGRARSNYGYIF. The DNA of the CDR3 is TGTGCCAGCAGAGGTAGGGCACGAAGTAACTATGGCTACATCTTC.

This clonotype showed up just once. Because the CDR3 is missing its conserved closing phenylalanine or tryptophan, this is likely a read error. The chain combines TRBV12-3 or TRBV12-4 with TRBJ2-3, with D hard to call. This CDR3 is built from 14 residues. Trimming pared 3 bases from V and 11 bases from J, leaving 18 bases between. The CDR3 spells CASSLVQPSSRQYC. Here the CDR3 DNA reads TGTGCCAGCAGTTTGGTCCAGCCCAGTTCGAGGCAGTATTGT.

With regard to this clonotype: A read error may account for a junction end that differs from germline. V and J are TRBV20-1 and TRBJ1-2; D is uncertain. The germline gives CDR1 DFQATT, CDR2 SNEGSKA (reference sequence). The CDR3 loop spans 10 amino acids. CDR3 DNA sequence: TGCAGTGTTAAAGGAGGTAGCTACACTTTC. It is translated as CSVKGGSYTF.

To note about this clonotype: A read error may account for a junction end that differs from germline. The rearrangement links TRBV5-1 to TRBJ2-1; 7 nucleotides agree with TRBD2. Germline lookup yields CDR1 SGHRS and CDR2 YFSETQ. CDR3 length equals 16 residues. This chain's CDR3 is CPSSLAGRGTYNEQFF. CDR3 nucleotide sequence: TGCCCCAGCAGCTTGGCAGGGCGGGGGACCTACAATGAGCAGTTCTTC.

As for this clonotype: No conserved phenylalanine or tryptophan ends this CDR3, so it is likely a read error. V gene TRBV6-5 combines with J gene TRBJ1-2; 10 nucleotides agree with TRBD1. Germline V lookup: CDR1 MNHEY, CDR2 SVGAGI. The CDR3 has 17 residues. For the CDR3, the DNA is TGTGCCAGCAGTTACACTTTGACAGGGGGCGGGTACTATAGCTACACCATC. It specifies CASSYTLTGGGYYSYTI.

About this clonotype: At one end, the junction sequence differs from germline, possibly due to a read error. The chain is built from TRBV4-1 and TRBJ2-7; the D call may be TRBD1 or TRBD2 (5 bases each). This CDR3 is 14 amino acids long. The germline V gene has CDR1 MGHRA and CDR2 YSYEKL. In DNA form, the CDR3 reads TGCGCCACCAGCCTGGGACCGCGCTCCTACGAGCAGTATTTC. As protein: CATSLGPRSYEQYF.